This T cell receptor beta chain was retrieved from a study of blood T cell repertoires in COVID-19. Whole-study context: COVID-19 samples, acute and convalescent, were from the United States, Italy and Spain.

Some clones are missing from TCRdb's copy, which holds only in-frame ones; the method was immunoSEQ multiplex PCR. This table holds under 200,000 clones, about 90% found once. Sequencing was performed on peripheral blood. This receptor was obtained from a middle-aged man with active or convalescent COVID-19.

This CDR3 is CASSALQGAEFGYTF. The CDR3 DNA follows: TGTGCCAGCAGCGCGCTCCAGGGGGCGGAATTTGGCTACACCTTC. This chain joins TRBV5-6 and TRBJ1-2, with 8 bases lining up with TRBD1. Germline CDR1 and CDR2: SGHDT and YYEEEE. The CDR3 is 15 amino acids. Trimming removed 4 bases from V and 7 bases from J; junction bases left unmatched: 12. Based on the CDR3 plus reference TRBV5-6 and TRBJ1-2, the full variable domain is DAGVTQSPTHLIKTRGQQVTLRCSPKSGHDTVSWYQQALGQGPQFIFQYYEEEERQRGNFPDRFSGHQFPNYSSELNVNALLLGDSALYLCASSALQGAEFGYTFGSGTRLTVV.